This is a list of T cell receptor beta chains from one sample in a study of T cell repertoires in cytomegalovirus infection. TCRdb used MiXCR to reprocess the reads, holding one entry per CDR3 protein. The sample shows about 400,000 distinct CDR3 sequences, about a sixth of them seen only once. The material sequenced was PBMCs. The receptors were gathered from a human donor in good health (CMV status not recorded). Some clones in this sample may be carry-over from other donors' samples. Each CDR3 is given with its conserved first and last residue. A D gene is named only where the DNA matches it firmly. Only part of the rows carry a size: once, few, many, or a class if the clone is expanded.

clone_size,d_call,j_call,v_call,cdr3_aa,cdr3_nt
many,TRBD2,TRBJ2-7,TRBV7-8,CASSLGLAGNYEQYF,TGTGCCAGCAGCCTGGGACTAGCGGGGAACTACGAGCAGTACTTC
.,.,TRBJ2-4,TRBV12-3/TRBV12-4,CASSPRQTSKNIQYF,TGTGCCAGCAGTCCCCGACAGACATCCAAAAACATTCAGTACTTC
many,TRBD1,TRBJ2-3,TRBV7-2,CASSPDRGTDTQYF,TGTGCCAGCAGCCCCGACAGGGGCACAGATACGCAGTATTTT
few,TRBD1,TRBJ1-2,TRBV20-1,CSASRQGSAGGNYGYTF,TGCAGTGCTAGCAGACAGGGGTCAGCCGGGGGTAACTATGGCTACACCTTC
.,.,TRBJ2-5,TRBV7-7,CASSLAVEPRETQYF,TGTGCCAGCAGCTTAGCGGTGGAGCCGAGGGAGACCCAGTACTTC
.,.,TRBJ1-1,TRBV24-1,CATSGGVGFTEAFF,TGTGCCACCAGTGGAGGTGTGGGGTTCACTGAAGCTTTCTTT
.,.,TRBJ2-1,TRBV29-1,CSVLSGNEQFF,TGCAGCGTTCTTAGTGGCAATGAGCAGTTCTTC
many,.,TRBJ2-3,TRBV7-2,CASRVGPSTDTQYF,TGTGCCAGCAGAGTGGGGCCCAGCACAGATACGCAGTATTTT
.,.,TRBJ1-2,TRBV7-2,CASSLRPLIGFNYGYTF,TGTGCCAGCAGCTTAAGGCCCCTCATTGGCTTTAACTATGGCTACACCTTC
many,.,TRBJ1-5,TRBV7-2,CASSSEGFNQPQHF,TGTGCCAGCAGCTCCGAGGGATTCAATCAGCCCCAGCATTTT
few,TRBD2,TRBJ2-1,TRBV5-1,CASSLVTSGANYNEQFF,TGCGCCAGCAGCTTGGTGACTAGCGGGGCGAATTACAATGAGCAGTTCTTC
.,.,TRBJ1-1,TRBV20-1,CSAQPRGARTEAFF,TGCAGTGCGCAACCGCGGGGGGCCCGGACTGAAGCTTTCTTT
few,.,TRBJ1-1,TRBV7-2,CASSWGGVNTEAFF,TGTGCCAGCAGCTGGGGGGGGGTGAACACTGAAGCTTTCTTT
many,.,TRBJ2-5,TRBV6-5,CASSYLIGETQYF,TGTGCCAGCAGTTACTTAATAGGGGAGACCCAGTACTTC
.,TRBD1,TRBJ1-1,TRBV6-5,CASSHRQGGTEAFF,TGTGCCAGCAGTCATCGACAGGGGGGGACTGAAGCTTTCTTT
.,TRBD1,TRBJ1-2,TRBV20-1,CSAYPGQVTGYTF,TGCAGTGCTTATCCGGGACAGGTGACCGGCTACACCTTC
many,.,TRBJ2-5,TRBV7-2,CASSSDRDRAGGDSRNQETQYF,TGTGCCAGCAGCTCCGACCGGGACAGGGCCGGGGGGGATAGCCGCAACCAAGAGACCCAGTACTTC
.,.,TRBJ2-7,TRBV2,CASTVPYEQYF,TGTGCCAGCACAGTCCCGTACGAGCAGTACTTC
many,.,TRBJ2-4,TRBV7-2,CASSPGQNKNIQYF,TGTGCCAGCAGCCCAGGACAGAATAAAAACATTCAGTACTTC
many,TRBD2,TRBJ2-3,TRBV7-2,CASSFKPSASGGTDTQYF,TGTGCCAGCAGCTTCAAGCCCTCGGCTAGCGGGGGCACAGATACGCAGTATTTT
many,TRBD2,TRBJ2-1,TRBV12-3/TRBV12-4,CASSLWERGDYNEQFF,TGTGCCAGCAGTTTATGGGAGCGGGGGGACTACAATGAGCAGTTCTTC
few,.,TRBJ2-1,TRBV11-2,CASSLEPFSYNEQFF,TGTGCCAGCAGCTTAGAGCCTTTCTCCTACAATGAGCAGTTCTTC
many,.,TRBJ1-2,TRBV28,CASSRGQRIYGYTF,TGTGCCAGCAGTAGGGGACAAAGGATCTATGGCTACACCTTC
few,TRBD2,TRBJ2-7,TRBV7-9,CASSAGLAEAYEQYF,TGTGCCAGCAGCGCAGGACTAGCGGAGGCCTACGAGCAGTACTTC
.,.,TRBJ2-7,TRBV7-2,CASSLDRVGIEQYF,TGTGCCAGCAGCTTAGATAGGGTCGGGATCGAGCAGTACTTC
.,TRBD2,TRBJ2-1,TRBV3-1,CASSPRGLAGSYNEQFF,TGTGCCAGCAGCCCCCGGGGTCTAGCGGGCTCCTACAATGAGCAGTTCTTC
once,TRBD1,TRBJ1-2,TRBV2,CASSKGQGAAYNYGYTF,TGTGCCAGCAGTAAGGGACAGGGGGCTGCCTATAACTATGGCTACACCTTC
once,TRBD2,TRBJ2-7,TRBV4-2,CASSQGSGGYEQYF,TGTGCCAGCAGCCAAGGTAGCGGGGGGTACGAGCAGTACTTC